The 29 T cell receptor beta chains reported below all come from one sample, sequenced in a study of shared clonotypes between healthy human individuals. Generated by immunoSEQ multiplex PCR, the TCRdb table keeps only in-frame clones and is missing some. The sample carries millions of clones, roughly 94% recorded once. Sample: naive CD4+ T cells sorted from blood. Documented subset: CD45RA+ positively selected. These receptors all stem from a man between 18 and 29 years old in good health.

This clone was observed a single time. V and J are TRBV5-4 and TRBJ2-5, with 12 bases aligning to TRBD2. Germline loops: CDR1 SGHNT, CDR2 YYREEE (reference sequence). Trimming removed 3 bases from V and 0 bases from J; junction bases left unmatched: 6. The CDR3 is made up of 17 amino acids. The CDR3 DNA reads TGTGCCAGCAGCTCACTAGCGGGAGGCGCGTACCAAGAGACCCAGTACTTC. Translated: CASSSLAGGAYQETQYF. Full variable domain (rest looked up from reference TRBV5-4 and TRBJ2-5): ETGVTQSPTHLIKTRGQQVTLRCSSQSGHNTVSWYQQALGQGPQFIFQYYREEENGRGNFPPRFSGLQFPNYSSELNVNALELDDSALYLCASSSLAGGAYQETQYFGPGTRLLVL.

This sequence joins TRBV2 and TRBJ2-5, with D perhaps matching TRBD2 (5 bases). Trimming took off 7 bases at V and 5 bases at J, with 11 bases between the two ends. Germline V gene lookup returns CDR1 SNHLY and CDR2 FYNNEI. The CDR3 consists of 12 residues. The CDR3 DNA is TGTGCCAGCAAAACGGGAAGTGAGACCCAGTACTTC. Translating gives CASKTGSETQYF.

The rearrangement links TRBV4-1 to TRBJ2-7; TRBD2 is a possible D gene (7 bases). CDR1 and CDR2 (germline): MGHRA, YSYEKL. This CDR3 region has 15 residues. V gave up 3 bases and J gave up 0 bases, with 12 bases separating them. The CDR3 loop is CASSQGGPSSYEQYF. DNA for the CDR3: TGCGCCAGCAGCCAGGGGGGGCCTAGCTCCTACGAGCAGTACTTC.

The chain combines TRBV19 with TRBJ1-2, with 8 bases matching TRBD1. The CDR3 runs 14 residues. Germline lookup yields CDR1 LNHDA and CDR2 SQIVND (reference sequence). J gave up 3 bases and V 5 bases, and 5 bases lay outside the gene matches. The CDR3: CASSRQGMDYGYTF. For the CDR3, the DNA is TGTGCCAGTAGTCGACAGGGGATGGACTATGGCTACACCTTC.

The CDR3 loop is CASTRTSASPGGTQYF. CDR3 DNA: TGTGCCAGCACCAGGACTAGCGCCTCTCCGGGGGGTACGCAGTATTTT. The chain is built from TRBV7-2 and TRBJ2-3; TRBD2 aligns across 9 bases. The CDR3 loop spans 16 amino acids. The V segment lost 7 bases and the J segment 8 bases; nucleotides outside the gene matches: 16. CDR1 and CDR2 (germline): SGHTA, FQGNSA.

This clone was seen only once. CDR3 residues: CASSLQGAGDIQYF. The CDR3, as DNA: TGTGCCAGCAGCCTACAGGGGGCGGGAGACATTCAGTACTTC. The chain joins TRBV7-9 to TRBJ2-4; 9 bases match TRBD1. Unmatched junction bases numbered 7, after V lost 5 bases and J lost 8 bases. This CDR3 comprises 14 residues. Per the germline V gene, CDR1 is SEHNR and CDR2 is FQNEAQ (reference sequence).

This chain uses TRBV5-1 with TRBJ1-4; D gene uncertain. This CDR3 comprises 12 residues. V lost 8 bases and J lost 4, with 9 bases in between. The germline V gene encodes CDR1 SGHRS and CDR2 YFSETQ. The CDR3 DNA is TGCGCCAGTTCGATGGATAATGAAAAACTGTTTTTT. Its protein is CASSMDNEKLFF.

The V and J genes are TRBV6-1 and TRBJ2-7, with D hard to call. Germline-derived CDR1 and CDR2 are MNHNS and SASEGT. This CDR3 has 16 residues. V was cut by 3 bases and J by 0 bases, with 15 bases left in between. The CDR3 DNA reads TGTGCCAGCAGTGACGCCGGGTCTGCGAGCTCCTACGAGCAGTACTTC. Protein sequence: CASSDAGSASSYEQYF.

The chain carries TRBV27 and TRBJ1-4; D gene uncertain. V shed 6 bases and J shed 2 bases, with 10 bases lying between them. Germline-derived CDR1 and CDR2 are MNHEY and SMNVEV (reference sequence). There are 14 residues in the CDR3. CDR3: CASSRSRTNEKLFF. The CDR3 DNA reads TGTGCCAGCAGCCGGTCCCGGACTAATGAAAAACTGTTTTTT.

The rearrangement joins TRBV30 to TRBJ1-4; 7 bases are a match to TRBD1. There are 14 residues in the CDR3. Germline CDR1 reads GTSNPN; CDR2 reads SVGIG (reference sequence). The ends lost 0 bases at V and 6 bases at J; junction bases unmatched: 4. The CDR3 coding sequence is TGTGCCTGGAGTGTAGAGAGGGGGCATGAAAAACTGTTTTTT. Translating gives CAWSVERGHEKLFF.

The chain uses TRBV19 and TRBJ2-1; 10 nucleotides match TRBD2. The CDR3 has 14 residues. Trimming at V came to 3 bases and at J to 8 bases, leaving 4 bases not matched to a gene. CDR1 is LNHDA, CDR2 SQIVND, per germline (reference sequence). CDR3 coding DNA: TGTGCCAGTAGTATCGCTAGCGGGAGAGATGAGCAGTTCTTC. Translated: CASSIASGRDEQFF.

V is TRBV2 and J is TRBJ2-7, with TRBD2 identical over 8 bases. The trim removed 4 bases at V and 4 bases at J, leaving 6 bases unmatched. CDR3 length: 14 amino acids. The germline V gene has CDR1 SNHLY and CDR2 FYNNEI. The CDR3 region is CASSGVLAGYEQYF. The DNA for the CDR3 is TGTGCCAGCAGTGGGGTGCTAGCGGGTTACGAGCAGTACTTC.

The genes are TRBV2 and TRBJ1-3, with D possibly matching TRBD1 (5 bases). This CDR3 is 18 amino acids long. Germline CDR1 and CDR2: SNHLY and FYNNEI. The V and J ends lost 1 base and 4 bases respectively, with 20 bases between them. CDR3 residues: CASSEGWGEGLGGNTIYF. The CDR3 nucleotides are TGTGCCAGCAGTGAAGGTTGGGGCGAAGGACTAGGGGGAAACACCATATATTTT.

This clone was picked up one time. The rearrangement joins TRBV2 to TRBJ2-3; 7 nucleotides line up with TRBD1. CDR1 SNHLY and CDR2 FYNNEI come from the germline V gene. The CDR3 is 14 residues long. The ends lost 4 bases at V and 3 bases at J; junction bases unmatched: 4. The CDR3 is CASSVNRGTDTQYF. Written as DNA, the CDR3 is TGTGCCAGCAGTGTTAACAGGGGTACAGATACGCAGTATTTT.

V usage is TRBV27 and J usage is TRBJ1-1; tentatively, D is TRBD1 (6 bases). Germline values: CDR1 MNHEY, CDR2 SMNVEV (reference sequence). The CDR3 runs to 11 residues. V lost 7 bases, J lost 5 bases, and 8 bases lay in between. Here the CDR3 reads CASIQGTEAFF. The DNA of the CDR3 is TGTGCCAGCATTCAGGGGACTGAAGCTTTCTTT.

DNA of the CDR3: TGCGCCAGCAGCCAAGACCGACGGATCTTCCCGTACTTC. Protein sequence: CASSQDRRIFPYF. The chain is built from TRBV4-3 and TRBJ2-5; D uncertain. Germline V CDR1 and CDR2: LGHNA, YSLEER. The CDR3 runs to 13 residues. The V end lost 0 bases, the J end lost 13 bases, and 15 bases lay between the germline ends.

The genes are TRBV5-1 and TRBJ2-3; D call uncertain. The CDR3 runs to 12 residues. Germline V lookup: CDR1 SGHRS, CDR2 YFSETQ. Trimming took off 6 bases at V and 2 bases at J, with 7 bases between the two ends. The CDR3 region is CASTRNTDTQYF. CDR3 nucleotides: TGCGCCAGCACGAGGAACACAGATACGCAGTATTTT.

The chain combines TRBV30 with TRBJ1-4, with 9 positions matching TRBD1. The CDR3 runs 15 residues. V lost 5 bases, J lost 7 bases, and 11 bases stayed unmatched. Per the germline V gene, CDR1 is GTSNPN and CDR2 is SVGIG (reference sequence). The CDR3 region is CAWGTPGQGSEKLFF. CDR3 nucleotides: TGTGCCTGGGGAACCCCCGGACAGGGGAGTGAAAAACTGTTTTTT.

The count of this clone is one. The gene calls are TRBV11-2 and TRBJ2-5; D may correspond to TRBD1 or TRBD2 (5 bases each). Germline values: CDR1 SGHAT, CDR2 FQNNGV. The CDR3 runs to 14 residues. V lost 4 bases, J lost 3 bases, and 12 bases lay in between. CDR3 in DNA: TGTGCCAGCAGCTCGTTCGGGACGAAAGAGACCCAGTACTTC. This codes for CASSSFGTKETQYF.

Turning to this clone: This sample also contains other DNA sequences that code for the same CDR3. The V gene is TRBV5-1, the J gene TRBJ2-7; 11 positions agree with TRBD1. The length of the CDR3 is 15 residues. Per the germline V gene, CDR1 is SGHRS and CDR2 is YFSETQ. V lost 3 bases, J lost 3 bases, and 5 bases stayed unmatched. The CDR3 DNA follows: TGCGCCAGCAGCTCGGGTGGGACAGGGGGCTACGAGCAGTACTTC. Translated, it gives CASSSGGTGGYEQYF.

In this sample, this clone turned up many times. V gene TRBV5-1 combines with J gene TRBJ2-7, with TRBD2 matching over 7 bases. J gave up 0 bases and V 4 bases, and 7 bases lay outside the gene matches. Per germline, CDR1 SGHRS and CDR2 YFSETQ. This CDR3 is built from 15 residues. The CDR3 region has the DNA TGCGCCAGCAGCGCCCCCGGGACTACCTCCTACGAGCAGTACTTC. Translating it yields CASSAPGTTSYEQYF.

As regards this clone: A read error may be the cause here, since a much bigger clone is one base away. This sequence joins TRBV2 and TRBJ1-1; D call uncertain. V was shortened by 4 bases and J by 1 base, with 7 bases between the two germline ends. The CDR3 consists of 13 residues. Germline V lookup: CDR1 SNHLY, CDR2 FYNNEI. The CDR3 loop is CASSATENTEAFF. In DNA, the CDR3 is TGTGCCAGCAGTGCTACAGAGAACACTGAAGCTTTCTTT.

The rearrangement links TRBV28 to TRBJ1-4; 7 nucleotides align to TRBD1. This CDR3 has 15 amino acids. V was pared by 10 bases and J by 8 bases, with 16 bases of the junction left unmatched. The germline gives CDR1 MDHEN, CDR2 SYDVKM. DNA for the CDR3: TGTGCCACTTGGAATAGGGACAGTCTAGGAGAAAAACTGTTTTTT. Amino acids: CATWNRDSLGEKLFF.

The J gene is TRBJ1-2, the V gene TRBV10-3; TRBD1 aligns across 10 bases. There are 19 residues in the CDR3. Per germline, CDR1 ENHRY and CDR2 SYGVKD. J was trimmed by 4 bases and V by 0 bases; bases with no gene match: 14. In DNA form, the CDR3 reads TGTGCCATCAGTGAGTCGGGAGGGACAGGGGCCGCCCCTTCCTATGGCTACACCTTC. It yields the protein CAISESGGTGAAPSYGYTF.

The chain couples TRBV10-3 to TRBJ1-2, with D possibly TRBD1 on 6 matching bases. The CDR3 spans 13 residues. V gave up 8 bases and J gave up 2 bases, with 12 bases separating them. Germline V gene sequence: CDR1 ENHRY, CDR2 SYGVKD. The CDR3 nucleotides are TGTGCCATCGGCCAGACAGGAAACTATGGCTACACCTTC. Its translation: CAIGQTGNYGYTF.

The CDR3 region is CASSPRGGGPYEQYF. The CDR3 bases are TGTGCCAGCTCACCACGGGGCGGGGGCCCCTACGAGCAGTACTTC. The V and J genes are TRBV18 and TRBJ2-7; maybe TRBD2 (7 bases). The CDR3 runs to 15 residues. Germline CDR1 is KGHSH and CDR2 is LQKENI. V shed 1 base and J shed 2 bases, with 12 bases lying between them.

This clone has only a few counts. This rearrangement joins TRBV18 to TRBJ1-1; tentatively, D is TRBD1 (6 bases). V dropped 6 bases and J dropped 8 bases, with 16 bases sitting between them. This CDR3 comprises 13 residues. Germline assignment: CDR1 KGHSH and CDR2 LQKENI. The CDR3 loop is CASSHGEGQEAFF. The CDR3 DNA reads as TGTGCCAGCTCCCACGGGGAGGGACAAGAAGCTTTCTTT.

This sequence joins TRBV2 and TRBJ2-7, with a tentative D call TRBD2 (5 bases). This CDR3 has 15 amino acids. In germline, CDR1 is SNHLY, CDR2 FYNNEI. Trimming shortened V by 6 bases and J by 1 base, and 16 bases separated the two germline ends. In nucleotides, the CDR3 is TGTGCCAGCAGAGCTGAAGCGGAGAGGTCCTACGAGCAGTACTTC. Protein: CASRAEAERSYEQYF.

The chain recombines TRBV5-4 with TRBJ1-3; D perhaps matches TRBD1 (5 bases). Germline CDR1 SGHNT, CDR2 YYREEE (reference sequence). V gave up 5 bases and J gave up 2 bases, with 14 bases separating them. CDR3 length: 15 residues. The CDR3 DNA is TGTGCCAGCAGAAGCGGGGGAGGCCCTGGAAACACCATATATTTT. Translated: CASRSGGGPGNTIYF.